These 16 T cell receptor beta chains came from one sample sequenced in a study of T cells in Graves' hyperthyroidism and ophthalmopathy (dated by TCRdb to between 2017 and 2020). Library preparation was by multiplex PCR. Sequencing took place on an Illumina HiSeq 2000. The TCR beta CDR3 regions were amplified from RNA transcripts. A first-round RT-PCR of the TCR CDR3 used the HTBI primer set with the Qiagen OneStep RT-PCR kit. TCRdb redid the processing of the public reads, applying fastp at Q25 and MiXCR, and retained in-frame beta chains. Identical CDR3 protein sequences are pooled into one entry, listed with their most common genes and DNA. In this sample the table shows a few hundred thousand distinct CDR3 sequences, roughly 16% of which occur a single time. About 3.5% of the sample goes to the ten largest clones. Specimen: blood. Source of these receptors: a woman aged 40 to 50 with Graves' ophthalmopathy.

This clonotype was found many times. This rearrangement joins TRBV27 to TRBJ2-3; 7 nucleotides match TRBD2. This CDR3 contains 13 residues. Trimming at V came to 6 bases and at J to 6 bases, leaving 6 bases not matched to a gene. Germline CDR1 and CDR2: MNHEY and SMNVEV (reference sequence). For the CDR3, the DNA is TGTGCCAGCAGCCGGGACTATGGCGATACGCAGTATTTT. Translating gives CASSRDYGDTQYF.

Points on this clonotype: A single base separates this from a much larger clone, so it may be a read error. The chain employs TRBV10-3 and TRBJ2-1, with D perhaps TRBD2 (6 bases). CDR3 length: 17 residues. The germline CDR1 and CDR2 sequences are ENHRY and SYGVKD. The DNA of the CDR3 is TGTGCCATCAGACAAACGGGACTTCCCGCCTCCTGCAATGAGCAGTTCTTC. As protein: CAIRQTGLPASCNEQFF.

This clonotype was found a few times. The chain uses TRBV7-9 and TRBJ2-1, with 11 nucleotides matching TRBD1. V trimming: 8 bases; J trimming: 7 bases; junction bases outside the gene matches: 13. CDR1 is SEHNR, CDR2 FQNEAQ, per germline (reference sequence). The CDR3 loop spans 16 amino acids. CDR3 amino acids: CASGISGTGGFNEQFF. In nucleotides, the CDR3 is TGTGCCAGCGGAATCTCCGGGACAGGGGGTTTTAATGAGCAGTTCTTC. Full variable domain (remainder filled in from reference TRBV7-9 and TRBJ2-1): DTGVSQNPRHKITKRGQNVTFRCDPISEHNRLYWYRQTLGQGPEFLTYFQNEAQLEKSRLLSDRFSAERPKGSFSTLEIQRTEQGDSAMYLCASGISGTGGFNEQFFGPGTRLTVL.

Points on this clonotype: Given a much more abundant clone one base away, this may be a read error. J is TRBJ1-4 and V is TRBV18; possibly TRBD1 for D (5 bases). CDR3 length equals 15 residues. With 4 bases removed from V and 6 bases from J, the gap between germline ends came to 15 bases. Germline loops: CDR1 KGHSH, CDR2 LQKENI. The DNA of the CDR3 is TGTGCCAGCTCACGACAACATGGGGCTGATGAAAAACTGTTTTTT. This gives the protein CASSRQHGADEKLFF. Drawing the rest from reference TRBV18 and TRBJ1-4, the complete variable domain is NAGVMQNPRHLVRRRGQEARLRCSPMKGHSHVYWYRQLPEEGLKFMVYLQKENIIDESGMPKERFSAEFPKEGPSILRIQQVVRGDSAAYFCASSRQHGADEKLFFGSGTQLSVL.

A few counts support this clonotype. Given a much more abundant clone one base away, this may be a read error. This sequence joins TRBV2 and TRBJ2-1, with D uncertain. Trimming took 8 bases from V and 5 from J, leaving 7 bases between them. The CDR3 spans 11 residues. CDR1 SNHLY and CDR2 FYNNEI come from the germline V gene. As DNA, the CDR3 is TGTGCCAGCCAGGTCCACAATGAGCAGTTCTTC. Encoded protein: CASQVHNEQFF.

This clonotype was observed a few times. J is TRBJ1-1 and V is TRBV5-1, with TRBD1 identical over 7 bases. Trimming took 4 bases from V and 7 from J; bases not matched to a gene: 4. The length of the CDR3 is 12 residues. CDR1 is SGHRS, CDR2 YFSETQ, per germline. CDR3 in DNA: TGCGCCAGCAGCGCGGACAGGAATGAAGCTTTCTTT. Amino acids: CASSADRNEAFF.

The chain combines TRBV19 with TRBJ1-1; D not certain. V lost 5 bases and J 1 base, leaving 11 bases between the germline ends. The CDR3 runs to 14 residues. CDR1 and CDR2 from the germline V gene are LNHDA and SQIVND (reference sequence). DNA for the CDR3: TGTGCCAGTAGTGCCCGCGTCCGGAACACTGAAGCTTTCTTT. Protein product: CASSARVRNTEAFF.

This chain's CDR3 is CATSRRTGSNQPQHF. In DNA, the CDR3 is TGTGCCACCAGCAGACGGACAGGTAGCAATCAGCCCCAGCATTTT. This chain connects TRBV15 to TRBJ1-5; 7 bases are shared with TRBD1. J lost 0 bases, V lost 2 bases, and 1 base had no gene match. The CDR3 consists of 15 residues. CDR1 LNHNV and CDR2 YYDKDF come from the germline V gene (reference sequence).

The chain carries TRBV28 and TRBJ1-2, with D possibly TRBD1 on 5 matching bases. Germline CDR1 and CDR2: MDHEN and SYDVKM. Trimming stripped 8 bases from V and 3 bases from J, with 13 bases between. The CDR3 extends over 13 amino acids. The CDR3 sequence is CASGAGGDYGYTF. CDR3 in DNA: TGTGCCAGCGGGGCGGGGGGGGACTATGGCTACACCTTC.

This clonotype came up many times. V and J are TRBV18 and TRBJ2-3; TRBD1 agrees at 9 bases. The V gene's germline CDR1 is KGHSH and CDR2 LQKENI. The CDR3 consists of 13 residues. V gave up 1 base and J gave up 13 bases; unmatched junction bases: 6. DNA of the CDR3: TGTGCCAGCTCACCACGTGAGACAGGGGGGGAGTATTTT. It specifies CASSPRETGGEYF.

This clonotype occurred a few times. The chain recombines TRBV10-3 with TRBJ2-7, with TRBD2 matching over 9 bases. This CDR3 has 14 amino acids. Looked up from germline, CDR1 is ENHRY and CDR2 is SYGVKD. V trimming: 6 bases; J trimming: 1 base; junction bases outside the gene matches: 4. CDR3 residues: CAIRTSGTSYEQYF. The CDR3 DNA is TGTGCCATCAGGACTAGCGGCACATCCTACGAGCAGTACTTC.

This clonotype has at least ten counts. This sequence joins TRBV28 and TRBJ2-7; no clear D gene. Trimming left V 5 bases short and J 2 bases short, with 13 bases between. CDR1 is MDHEN, CDR2 SYDVKM, per germline. The CDR3 is 14 amino acids. The CDR3 protein is CASSPRPRPYEQYF. In DNA, the CDR3 is TGTGCCAGCAGTCCCCGCCCCCGGCCCTACGAGCAGTACTTC.

This clonotype turned up a few times. The chain joins TRBV5-1 to TRBJ1-2, with 12 bases that match TRBD1. The CDR3 is made up of 15 amino acids. Germline V gene data show CDR1 as SGHRS and CDR2 as YFSETQ. V dropped 3 bases and J dropped 6; count of bases not matched to a gene: 6. The DNA of the CDR3 is TGCGCCAGCAGCTGGGGGGGACAGGGGGCCAATGGCTACACCTTC. As protein: CASSWGGQGANGYTF.

The chain employs TRBV7-9 and TRBJ1-3, with unresolved D. CDR1 is SEHNR and CDR2 is FQNEAQ in the germline V gene (reference sequence). The CDR3 runs to 14 residues. Trimming stripped 0 bases from V and 8 bases from J, with 11 bases between. The chain's CDR3 is CASSLAVGPDTIYF. The CDR3, as DNA: TGTGCCAGCAGCTTAGCGGTGGGCCCCGACACCATATATTTT.

This clonotype was seen at least ten times. The rearrangement uses TRBV10-3 and TRBJ2-5; maybe TRBD1 (5 bases). Germline CDR1 reads ENHRY; CDR2 reads SYGVKD. The CDR3 contains 13 residues. The V end lost 0 bases, the J end lost 4 bases, and 6 bases lay between the germline ends. The CDR3 protein is CAISESRVETQYF. The CDR3, as DNA: TGTGCCATCAGTGAGTCCAGGGTAGAGACCCAGTACTTC.

In its sample, this clonotype was seen once. The genes are TRBV7-8 and TRBJ2-5, with 9 positions matching TRBD2. V lost 5 bases, J lost 4 bases, and 8 bases stayed unmatched. In germline, CDR1 is SGHVS, CDR2 FQNEAQ. The CDR3 runs 15 residues. In DNA form, the CDR3 reads TGTGCCAGCAGCCCCGTAGCGGGAGTCGGAGAGACCCAGTACTTC. Residues: CASSPVAGVGETQYF. The variable domain in full, completed from reference TRBV7-8 and TRBJ2-5, reads GAGVSQSPRYKVAKRGQDVALRCDPISGHVSLFWYQQALGQGPEFLTYFQNEAQLDKSGLPSDRFFAERPEGSVSTLKIQRTQQEDSAVYLCASSPVAGVGETQYFGPGTRLLVL.